The 31 T cell receptor beta chains listed next were all sequenced from one sample in a study of T cell repertoires in cytomegalovirus infection. Their cognate antigens are unknown. In TCRdb, the reads were re-called with MiXCR into one record per CDR3 protein. The sample holds approximately 910,000 distinct CDR3 sequences; 30% to 40% are singletons and the top ten take around 15%. Sequences were derived from cultured CD8+ T cells from PBMCs, sampled from culture after CMV antigen stimulation. The receptors were sampled from a human donor in good health (CMV status not recorded). Some clones in this sample may be carry-over from other donors' samples.

This clonotype was detected ten times or more. The rearrangement uses TRBV7-6 and TRBJ2-2; no clear D gene. The CDR3 runs to 13 residues. Trimming took 4 bases from V and 5 from J, leaving 8 bases between them. Germline assignment: CDR1 SGHVS and CDR2 FNYEAQ. This CDR3 is CASSSVTTGELFF. The CDR3 nucleotides read TGTGCCAGCAGCTCCGTTACAACCGGGGAGCTGTTTTTT.

V usage is TRBV6-6 and J usage is TRBJ2-5; a weak D match, TRBD2 (5 bases). In germline, CDR1 is MNHNY, CDR2 SVGAGI (reference sequence). There are 16 residues in the CDR3. V was shortened by 7 bases and J by 5 bases, with 23 bases between the two germline ends. The CDR3 protein is CASTDNWARKRETQYF. CDR3 bases: TGTGCCAGCACCGACAATTGGGCTAGAAAGCGGGAGACCCAGTACTTC.

This clonotype was recorded many times. CDR3 residues: CASSFPGGGTEAFF. As DNA, the CDR3 is TGTGCCAGCAGCTTCCCCGGGGGAGGCACTGAAGCTTTCTTT. The V and J genes are TRBV7-6 and TRBJ1-1, with D possibly TRBD1 on 5 matching bases. Trimming stripped 3 bases from V and 4 bases from J, with 12 bases between. The germline gives CDR1 SGHVS, CDR2 FNYEAQ. The length of the CDR3 is 14 residues.

This clonotype is categorized as medium-sized (0.01 to 0.1%). The V gene is TRBV11-2, the J gene TRBJ2-1; D remains ambiguous. This CDR3 region has 13 residues. Germline-derived CDR1 and CDR2 are SGHAT and FQNNGV. Trimming shortened V by 1 base and J by 3 bases, and 4 bases separated the two germline ends. The CDR3 is CASSLGDYNEQFF. The CDR3, as DNA: TGTGCCAGCAGCTTAGGAGACTACAATGAGCAGTTCTTC.

This clonotype turned up a few times. The V gene is TRBV27, the J gene TRBJ1-1; 8 positions match TRBD1. The germline V gene encodes CDR1 MNHEY and CDR2 SMNVEV (reference sequence). The CDR3 is 14 amino acids. With V trimmed by 8 bases and J by 3 bases, 8 bases remained unmatched. The CDR3, as DNA: TGTGCCAGCGGACTTCAGGGGGCTTACACTGAAGCTTTCTTT. Protein sequence: CASGLQGAYTEAFF.

The chain couples TRBV27 to TRBJ2-1; TRBD1 might be the D (6 bases). CDR3 length: 17 residues. Trimming shortened V by 5 bases and J by 1 base, and 18 bases separated the two germline ends. Per germline, CDR1 MNHEY and CDR2 SMNVEV (reference sequence). CDR3 sequence: CASSPQRTVVSYNEQFF. In nucleotides, the CDR3 is TGTGCCAGCAGTCCACAGAGGACAGTAGTTTCCTACAATGAGCAGTTCTTC.

This clonotype was counted between two and nine times. The chain recombines TRBV10-3 with TRBJ2-2, with TRBD1 matching over 8 bases. CDR3 size: 15 residues. V lost 5 bases, J lost 5 bases, and 7 bases stayed unmatched. Germline CDR1 is ENHRY and CDR2 is SYGVKD. CDR3 protein: CAISRGQGATGELFF. CDR3 sequence (DNA): TGTGCCATCAGTCGAGGACAGGGAGCTACCGGGGAGCTGTTTTTT.

This chain links TRBV27 with TRBJ1-2; 9 nucleotides agree with TRBD1. This CDR3 region has 17 residues. The germline CDR1 and CDR2 sequences are MNHEY and SMNVEV (reference sequence). Trimming at V came to 3 bases and at J to 2 bases, leaving 10 bases not matched to a gene. CDR3 region: CASSLLAQGARNYGYTF. In DNA form, the CDR3 reads TGTGCCAGCAGTTTGTTAGCACAGGGGGCGCGAAACTATGGCTACACCTTC.

This clonotype was picked up a small number of times. This sequence joins TRBV6-2 or TRBV6-3 and TRBJ1-5; D is perhaps TRBD1 (5 bases). The CDR3 has 15 residues. V gave up 3 bases and J gave up 3 bases, with 12 bases separating them. From germline, CDR1 is MNHEY and CDR2 SVGEGT. The CDR3 sequence is CASSYGRDYNQPQHF. DNA for the CDR3: TGTGCCAGCAGTTATGGAAGGGACTACAATCAGCCCCAGCATTTT.

This chain uses TRBV7-9 with TRBJ1-1; D is unresolved. The CDR3 has 10 residues. Trimming removed 5 bases at V and 11 bases at J, with 9 bases between. Germline V gives CDR1 SEHNR, CDR2 FQNEAQ (reference sequence). The CDR3 protein is CASSHLGAFF. CDR3 sequence (DNA): TGTGCCAGCAGCCATTTAGGGGCTTTCTTT.

This clonotype showed up just once. V gene TRBV7-6 combines with J gene TRBJ1-1; D is perhaps TRBD1 (5 bases). Germline values: CDR1 SGHVS, CDR2 FNYEAQ. V was clipped by 6 bases and J by 4 bases, with 12 bases between them. The CDR3 is 13 residues long. The CDR3 sequence: CASSLGVITEAFF. As DNA, the CDR3 is TGTGCCAGCAGTTTGGGGGTTATCACTGAAGCTTTCTTT.

About this clonotype itself: This may be a read error, as it is one base from a much larger clone. This chain links TRBV7-6 with TRBJ2-7, with 8 bases lining up with TRBD2. CDR1 is SGHVS, CDR2 FNYEAQ, per germline. The CDR3 consists of 15 residues. The CDR3 DNA is TGTGACAGCAGCTTAGCGACGGGGGGGCGGGACGAGCAGTACGTC. Translation gives CDSSLATGGRDEQYV.

This clonotype was counted between two and nine times. The chain recombines TRBV14 with TRBJ2-5; D not resolved. This CDR3 spans 14 amino acids. Germline lookup yields CDR1 SGHDN and CDR2 FVKESK. Trimming took off 4 bases at V and 1 base at J, with 10 bases between the two ends. CDR3 DNA: TGTGCCAGCAGCCTTAGATACGGCCAAGAGACCCAGTACTTC. Encoded protein: CASSLRYGQETQYF.

In this sample, this clonotype turned up many times. This sequence joins TRBV7-9 and TRBJ1-1; D uncertain. The CDR3 consists of 13 residues. Germline lookup yields CDR1 SEHNR and CDR2 FQNEAQ (reference sequence). V was clipped by 3 bases and J by 5 bases, with 10 bases between them. CDR3: CASSLHPGTEAFF. Written as DNA, the CDR3 is TGTGCCAGCAGCTTGCACCCAGGAACTGAAGCTTTCTTT.

This clonotype showed up many times. The V call is TRBV27, the J call TRBJ2-1; possible D gene TRBD1, 6 bases. CDR3 length: 14 residues. The V gene's germline CDR1 is MNHEY and CDR2 SMNVEV (reference sequence). Trimming stripped 2 bases from V and 1 base from J, with 6 bases between. The CDR3 reads CASSLGQSYNEQFF. The CDR3 coding sequence is TGTGCCAGCAGTTTAGGACAGTCCTACAATGAGCAGTTCTTC.

This clonotype was recorded many times. V is TRBV7-2 and J is TRBJ2-1; 12 bases line up with TRBD2. The J segment lost 8 bases and the V segment lost 5 bases, leaving 4 bases of the junction unmatched. This CDR3 has 14 amino acids. Germline values: CDR1 SGHTA, CDR2 FQGNSA. CDR3 protein: CASSPLAGGHEQFF. DNA of the CDR3: TGTGCCAGCAGCCCCCTAGCGGGGGGGCATGAGCAGTTCTTC. Based on the CDR3 plus reference TRBV7-2 and TRBJ2-1, the full variable domain is GAGVSQSPSNKVTEKGKDVELRCDPISGHTALYWYRQSLGQGLEFLIYFQGNSAPDKSGLPSDRFSAERTGGSVSTLTIQRTQQEDSAVYLCASSPLAGGHEQFFGPGTRLTVL.

This clonotype was counted a few times. The chain joins TRBV12-3 or TRBV12-4 to TRBJ1-1; 7 bases line up with TRBD1. V shed 3 bases and J 4 bases; nucleotides not matched to a gene: 8. This CDR3 has 15 residues. The CDR3 here is CASSFWDSTGTEAFF. The CDR3 DNA follows: TGTGCCAGCAGTTTCTGGGACAGTACAGGCACTGAAGCTTTCTTT.

The genes are TRBV7-2 and TRBJ2-7; TRBD1 agrees at 9 bases. V lost 6 bases to trimming and J lost 0 bases; unmatched junction nucleotides: 6. Germline values: CDR1 SGHTA, CDR2 FQGNSA. The CDR3 totals 15 residues. The CDR3 here is CASSRGTGRSYEQYF. CDR3 DNA: TGTGCCAGCAGTAGAGGGACAGGGCGCTCCTACGAGCAGTACTTC.

The J gene is TRBJ2-2, the V gene TRBV27; a weak D match, TRBD1 (6 bases). The CDR3 is made up of 15 amino acids. Germline CDR1 reads MNHEY; CDR2 reads SMNVEV (reference sequence). V lost 3 bases and J lost 6, with 14 bases in between. The CDR3 loop reads CASSFFQGLAGELFF. In DNA form, the CDR3 reads TGTGCCAGCAGTTTTTTTCAGGGGCTGGCCGGGGAGCTGTTTTTT.

This chain links TRBV7-8 with TRBJ1-2; D call uncertain. V lost 1 base and J lost 2, with 11 bases in between. Germline V CDR1 and CDR2: SGHVS, FQNEAQ. The CDR3 covers 15 residues. In DNA form, the CDR3 reads TGTGCCAGCAGCTTAGGTTCCCAGTTGAACTATGGCTACACCTTC. Protein sequence: CASSLGSQLNYGYTF.

This chain links TRBV29-1 with TRBJ1-1; the D gene is possibly TRBD1 (5 bases). Trimming shortened V by 1 base and J by 11 bases, and 14 bases separated the two germline ends. The V gene's germline CDR1 is SQVTM and CDR2 ANQGSEA. The CDR3 runs to 12 residues. The CDR3 here is CSVEGRRAIAFF. CDR3 coding DNA: TGCAGCGTTGAAGGACGCAGGGCGATCGCTTTCTTT.

This rearrangement joins TRBV4-1 to TRBJ2-1; 9 bases fit TRBD2. Germline V gene data show CDR1 as MGHRA and CDR2 as YSYEKL. The CDR3 has 15 amino acids. V shed 2 bases and J 8 bases; nucleotides not matched to a gene: 7. In DNA form, the CDR3 reads TGCGCCAGCAGCCAATTAGCGGGGGCGGGGGATGAGCAGTTCTTC. It yields the protein CASSQLAGAGDEQFF.

Many counts were recorded for this clonotype. The CDR3 nucleotides read TGTGCCACCCGGCGTAGGGATGAAAAACTGTTTTTT. It translates to CATRRRDEKLFF. The genes are TRBV7-9 and TRBJ1-4; D unclear. The CDR3 extends over 12 amino acids. In germline, CDR1 is SEHNR, CDR2 FQNEAQ (reference sequence). Trimming removed 10 bases at V and 6 bases at J, with 12 bases between.

The chain joins TRBV7-9 to TRBJ2-7; 7 bases are a match to TRBD1. Losses at the gene ends were 3 bases for V and 5 bases for J; bases not matched to a gene: 4. From germline, CDR1 is SEHNR and CDR2 FQNEAQ (reference sequence). The CDR3 runs 13 residues. This CDR3 is CASSFRGYDEQYV. CDR3 coding DNA: TGTGCCAGCAGCTTCAGGGGGTACGACGAGCAGTACGTC.

This clonotype occurred a few times. V gene TRBV7-9 combines with J gene TRBJ2-3; tentatively, D is TRBD1 (5 bases). Germline V lookup: CDR1 SEHNR, CDR2 FQNEAQ (reference sequence). V shed 5 bases and J shed 0 bases, with 12 bases lying between them. CDR3 length equals 15 residues. CDR3 protein: CASSLRVGSTDTQYF. DNA for the CDR3: TGTGCCAGCAGCCTCAGGGTGGGGAGCACAGATACGCAGTATTTT.

J is TRBJ2-1 and V is TRBV6-2 or TRBV6-3; the D gene is possibly TRBD2 (7 bases). The V gene's germline CDR1 is MNHEY and CDR2 SVGEGT. Trimming cost V 7 bases and J 4 bases, with 11 bases left between them. This CDR3 has 13 amino acids. CDR3 sequence reads: CASKGGTYNEQFF. As DNA, the CDR3 is TGTGCCAGCAAGGGGGGGACATACAATGAGCAGTTCTTC.

This clonotype has only a few counts. Its ends do not fully match the called genes, so a read error is possible. The J gene is TRBJ2-7, the V gene TRBV7-7; 9 nucleotides match TRBD1. Germline CDR1 SSHAT, CDR2 FNYEAQ (reference sequence). The CDR3 contains 15 residues. Here the CDR3 reads CASSPAGTGSYEQYF. For the CDR3, the DNA is TGTGCTAGCAGCCCAGCCGGGACAGGGTCCTACGAGCAGTACTTC.

This clonotype was found a few times. The chain joins TRBV7-6 to TRBJ1-1; D perhaps matches TRBD1 (6 bases). Germline V gene data show CDR1 as SGHVS and CDR2 as FNYEAQ. The V and J ends lost 1 base and 3 bases respectively, with 12 bases between them. The CDR3 runs to 15 residues. CDR3 DNA: TGTGCCAGCAGCTTAGGAAAGGGGGGAGACACTGAAGCTTTCTTT. Amino acids: CASSLGKGGDTEAFF.

The chain employs TRBV4-1 and TRBJ2-7; the match to TRBD1 covers 8 bases. This CDR3 region has 15 residues. In germline, CDR1 is MGHRA, CDR2 YSYEKL. The J segment lost 4 bases and the V segment lost 1 base, leaving 6 bases of the junction unmatched. CDR3 sequence: CASSQGTGTSYEQYF. As DNA, the CDR3 is TGCGCCAGCAGCCAAGGGACAGGGACCTCGTACGAGCAGTACTTC.

The chain links TRBV4-1 to TRBJ2-2, with TRBD1 matching 9 bases. The V gene end was trimmed by 1 base and the J gene end by 1 base; junction bases not matched to a gene: 10. CDR1 and CDR2 (germline): MGHRA, YSYEKL. There are 19 residues in the CDR3. The CDR3 spells CASSQGPESGQGNTGELFF. CDR3 bases: TGCGCCAGCAGCCAAGGGCCGGAGTCGGGACAGGGGAACACCGGGGAGCTGTTTTTT.

The chain couples TRBV7-4 to TRBJ2-1; 8 bases map to TRBD1. CDR3 size: 14 residues. The germline V gene encodes CDR1 SGHVT and CDR2 SQSDAQ. V was clipped by 5 bases and J by 8 bases; unmatched bases: 8. CDR3 in DNA: TGTGCCAGCAGCCAGGCACAGGGGGTCCATGAGCAGTTCTTC. As protein: CASSQAQGVHEQFF.